The clone carrying this T cell receptor beta chain was observed many times. CDR1 and CDR2 from the germline V gene are SGHAT and FQNNGV. This CDR3 spans 16 amino acids. V lost 1 base, J lost 2 bases, and 11 bases lay in between. In making diagnoses, clinical symptoms, serum thyroxine and TRAb, thyroid ultrasound and orbital computed tomography were all used. This specimen comes from a study of T cells in Graves' hyperthyroidism and ophthalmopathy. From RNA transcripts, TCR beta CDR3 regions were amplified. The HTBI primer set was used in a first-round RT-PCR of the TCR CDR3. TCRdb re-analysed the multiplex PCR reads in MiXCR, keeping a single row per CDR3 protein. The data contain fewer than 700,000 distinct CDR3 sequences, 15% to 20% of them singletons.

The source of this sequence is a woman aged 25 to 45 with Graves' hyperthyroidism. The sequencing sample was made of blood. The chain has TRBV11-2 and TRBJ2-2; TRBD2 might be the D (6 bases). The chain's CDR3 is CASSLVGGDNTGELFF. As DNA, the CDR3 is TGTGCCAGCAGCTTAGTCGGCGGGGATAACACCGGGGAGCTGTTTTTT.